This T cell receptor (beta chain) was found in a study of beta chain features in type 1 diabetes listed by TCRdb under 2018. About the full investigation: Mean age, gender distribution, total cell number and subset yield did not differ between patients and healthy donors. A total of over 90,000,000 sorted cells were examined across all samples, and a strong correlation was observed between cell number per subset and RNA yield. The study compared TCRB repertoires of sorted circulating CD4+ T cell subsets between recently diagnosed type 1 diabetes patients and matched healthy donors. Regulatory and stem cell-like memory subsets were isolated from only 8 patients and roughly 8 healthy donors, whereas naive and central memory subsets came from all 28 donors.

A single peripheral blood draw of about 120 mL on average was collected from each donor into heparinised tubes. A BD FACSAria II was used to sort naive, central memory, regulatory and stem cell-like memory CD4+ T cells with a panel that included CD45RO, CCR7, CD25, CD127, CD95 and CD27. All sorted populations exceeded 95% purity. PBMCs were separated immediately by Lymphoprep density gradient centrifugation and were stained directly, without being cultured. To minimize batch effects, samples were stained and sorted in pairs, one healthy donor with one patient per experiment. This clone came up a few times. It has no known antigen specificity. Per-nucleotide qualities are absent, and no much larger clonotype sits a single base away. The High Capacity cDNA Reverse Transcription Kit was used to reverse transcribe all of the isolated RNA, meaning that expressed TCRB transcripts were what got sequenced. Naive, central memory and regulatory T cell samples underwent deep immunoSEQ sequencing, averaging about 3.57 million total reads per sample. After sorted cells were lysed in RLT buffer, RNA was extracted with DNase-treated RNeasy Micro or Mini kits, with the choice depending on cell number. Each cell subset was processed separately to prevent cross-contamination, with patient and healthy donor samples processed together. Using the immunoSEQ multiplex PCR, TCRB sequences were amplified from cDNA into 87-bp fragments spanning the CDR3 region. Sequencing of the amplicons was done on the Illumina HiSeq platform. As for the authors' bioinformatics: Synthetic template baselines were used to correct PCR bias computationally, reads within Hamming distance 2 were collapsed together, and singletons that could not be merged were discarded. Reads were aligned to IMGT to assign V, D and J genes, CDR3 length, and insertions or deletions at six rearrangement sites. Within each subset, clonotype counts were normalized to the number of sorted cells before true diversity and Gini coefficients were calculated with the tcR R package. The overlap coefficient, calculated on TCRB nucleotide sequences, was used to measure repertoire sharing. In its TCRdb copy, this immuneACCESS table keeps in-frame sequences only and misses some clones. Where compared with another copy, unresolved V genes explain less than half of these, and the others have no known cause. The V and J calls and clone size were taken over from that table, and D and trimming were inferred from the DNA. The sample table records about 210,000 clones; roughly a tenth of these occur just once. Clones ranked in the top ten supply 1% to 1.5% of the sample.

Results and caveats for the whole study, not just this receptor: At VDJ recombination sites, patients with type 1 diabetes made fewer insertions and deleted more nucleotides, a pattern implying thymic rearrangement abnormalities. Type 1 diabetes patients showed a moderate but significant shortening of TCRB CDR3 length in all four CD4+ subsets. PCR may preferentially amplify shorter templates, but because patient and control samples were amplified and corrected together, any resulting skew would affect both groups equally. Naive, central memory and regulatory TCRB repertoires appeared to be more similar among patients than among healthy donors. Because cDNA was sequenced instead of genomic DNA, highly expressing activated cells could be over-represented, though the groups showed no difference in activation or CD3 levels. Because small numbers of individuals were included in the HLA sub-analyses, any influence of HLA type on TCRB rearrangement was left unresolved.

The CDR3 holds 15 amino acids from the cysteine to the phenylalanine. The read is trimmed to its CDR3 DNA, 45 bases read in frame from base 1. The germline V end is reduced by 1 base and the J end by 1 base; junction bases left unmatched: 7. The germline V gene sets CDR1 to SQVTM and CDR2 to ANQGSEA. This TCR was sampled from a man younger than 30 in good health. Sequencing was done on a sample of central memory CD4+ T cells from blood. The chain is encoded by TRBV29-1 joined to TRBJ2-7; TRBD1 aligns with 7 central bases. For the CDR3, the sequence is CSVEALKGQSYEQYF. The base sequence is TGCAGCGTTGAAGCCTTAAAGGGACAGTCCTACGAGCAGTACTTC.